This section outlines one T cell receptor beta chain sequence together with its context. CDR3 length: 16 amino acids. Per the germline V gene, CDR1 is MNHEY and CDR2 is SMNVEV (reference sequence). Trimming pared 0 bases from V and 0 bases from J, leaving 9 bases between. This sample was included in a study of control samples from healthy donors and cancer patients. TCRdb's copy holds only in-frame clones and misses some; the assay was immunoSEQ multiplex PCR. The repertoire holds about 110,000 clones, with 90% as singletons. The rearrangement links TRBV27 to TRBJ2-1, with D possibly called TRBD1 or TRBD2 (5 bases each). Sequences were obtained from blood. The sequence came from a human donor in good health. The donor label of this sample is uncertain. The CDR3 nucleotides are TGTGCCAGCAGTTTATCGGGGGTCCCCTCCTACAATGAGCAGTTCTTC. Its protein is CASSLSGVPSYNEQFF.